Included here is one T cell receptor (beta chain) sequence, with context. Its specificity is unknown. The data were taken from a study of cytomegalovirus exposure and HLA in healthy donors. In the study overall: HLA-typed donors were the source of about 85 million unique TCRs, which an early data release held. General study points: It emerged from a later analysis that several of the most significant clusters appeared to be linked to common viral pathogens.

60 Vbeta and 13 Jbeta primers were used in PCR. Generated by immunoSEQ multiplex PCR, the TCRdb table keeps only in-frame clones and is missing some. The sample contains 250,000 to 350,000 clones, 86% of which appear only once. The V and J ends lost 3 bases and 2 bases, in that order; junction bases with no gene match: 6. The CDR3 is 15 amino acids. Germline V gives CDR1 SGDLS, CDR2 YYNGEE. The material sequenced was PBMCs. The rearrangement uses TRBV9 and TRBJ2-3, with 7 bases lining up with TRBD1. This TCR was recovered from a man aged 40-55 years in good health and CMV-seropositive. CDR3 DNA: TGTGCCAGCAGCGCGCCAGGGGGACCCACAGATACGCAGTATTTT. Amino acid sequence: CASSAPGGPTDTQYF.